This entry concerns a single T cell receptor (beta chain). This clone's antigen is unknown. No base qualities exist here, and no much larger clone lies one base off it. Patients were selected for having adequate residual fresh-frozen tumor tissue and more than two years of available survival data. An isocitrate dehydrogenase mutation was not carried by any of the glioblastoma patients, although molecular status was otherwise variable. PBMC collection took place before vaccination, two weeks after the third vaccination, and at tumor progression if progression occurred. The Qiagen DNeasy Blood extraction Kit was used to extract genomic DNA. The immunoSEQ assay amplified TCRB CDR3 regions from approximately 2 micrograms of genomic DNA, or from all available DNA when less than that amount was available. The multiplex PCR employed 60 forward primers targeting TCR V beta segments and 13 reverse primers targeting J beta segments. Synthetic control templates were spiked into each sample at limiting dilution to estimate reads per starting template. Reads of 87 bp were generated by sequencing on the Illumina HiSeq System. On the study's bioinformatics: PCR and sequencing errors were removed by a nearest neighbor algorithm that merged closely related sequences. TCR overlap was defined as the percentage of unique tumor TCR beta sequences that were also found in the peripheral blood of the same patient. The table was pulled from immuneACCESS by TCRdb, which kept in-frame rearrangements only. Such tables lose some clones; where checked, under half of the loss comes from unresolved V genes, and the rest has no known cause. V and J calls and clone size follow that table, whereas D and trimming were derived from the DNA. This sample holds 75,000 to 100,000 clones; roughly 83% were observed only once. The ten largest clones capture less than 7% of the sample.

This sample was taken from a study of glioma-infiltrating T cells after dendritic cell vaccination (dated by TCRdb to the mid-2010s). With regard to the full study: A cohort of roughly 15 glioblastoma patients from Phase I and II dendritic cell vaccination trials was included, of whom 9 were newly diagnosed and 6 had recurrent disease. Autologous tumor lysate-pulsed dendritic cell vaccination was administered to the patients between the early 2000s and the early 2010s. The vaccine consisted of monocyte-derived dendritic cells cultured less than nine days with IL-4 and GM-CSF, then pulsed overnight with autologous tumor lysate. Three intradermal dendritic cell vaccine injections were administered to patients at biweekly intervals in the arm below the axilla. In glioblastoma patients vaccinated with dendritic cells, deep sequencing of TCR beta CDR3 regions served to measure the amount of tumor-infiltrating lymphocytes and to compare repertoires between tumor and blood. Survival after dendritic cell vaccination was correlated with TCR sequencing metrics, such as TIL content and the overlap between tumor and blood repertoires. Overall study outcomes, separate from this receptor: After dendritic cell vaccination, a higher estimated pretreatment TIL content predicted longer time to progression and longer overall survival. The three-group TCR overlap response model was described as speculative and requiring prospective validation. No direct relationship between TCR clonality and survival was found, suggesting a diverse polyclonal response may matter. The cohort was small and heterogeneous, with few patients having full blood and tumor sets and even fewer initial-recurrent tumor pairs.

Inclusive of the bounding cysteine and phenylalanine, the CDR3 is 14 residues long. Of all the DNA, just the CDR3 is kept, 42 bases in frame from base 1. Germline trimming amounts to 6 bases on V and 6 bases on J, with 10 as the count of junction bases outside the gene matches. CDR1 and CDR2 (MNHEY, SVGAGI) derive from the germline V gene. This sequence was found in a human donor with glioblastoma. Recombination joined TRBV6-5 with TRBJ1-2; 7 bases in the middle match TRBD1. The sequencing used blood, collected before dendritic cell vaccination. At the DNA level, the sequence is TGTGCCAGCAGCCGATTGCGGGACAGCCATGGCTACACCTTC. It codes for CASSRLRDSHGYTF.